Listed below are T cell receptor beta chains from one sample, sequenced in a study of CD8+ T cells in alopecia areata. Only in-frame clones appear in the TCRdb table, and some are missing; sequencing was by immunoSEQ multiplex PCR. The data hold roughly 130,000 clones, with about 57% observed a single time. Sequences were derived from CD4+ T cells sorted from blood, sampled at week 0. All receptors come from a human donor with alopecia areata. CDR3s include the opening cysteine and the closing phenylalanine or tryptophan. Fields, in order: clone size, V gene, D gene, J gene, CDR3 protein, CDR3 DNA. The D gene is left open where the match is weak. The size field is filled for only some rows; it gives once, few, many or a size class.

size: -; V: TRBV28; D: -; J: TRBJ1-5; CDR3: CASSLLIGYPPQHF; DNA: TGTGCCAGCAGTTTACTGATAGGGTATCCGCCCCAGCATTTT
size: few; V: TRBV6-1; D: TRBD1; J: TRBJ2-5; CDR3: CASRPTGGRETQYF; DNA: TGTGCCAGCAGGCCGACAGGGGGCCGGGAGACCCAGTACTTC
size: -; V: TRBV27; D: -; J: TRBJ2-5; CDR3: CASSLSRGSQETQYF; DNA: TGTGCCAGCAGTTTATCACGGGGGAGTCAAGAGACCCAGTACTTC
size: many; V: TRBV4-1; D: -; J: TRBJ1-4; CDR3: CASSQSFGRESRKLFF; DNA: TGCGCCAGCAGCCAGTCGTTTGGCCGGGAATCTAGGAAACTGTTTTTT
size: -; V: TRBV15; D: TRBD1; J: TRBJ2-7; CDR3: CATSRSQGGSYEQYF; DNA: TGTGCCACCAGCAGATCACAGGGGGGCTCCTACGAGCAGTACTTC
size: -; V: TRBV30; D: -; J: TRBJ2-7; CDR3: CAWIGRGHEQYF; DNA: TGTGCCTGGATTGGCAGGGGCCACGAGCAGTACTTC
size: -; V: TRBV18; D: -; J: TRBJ1-1; CDR3: CASSDDRNTEAFF; DNA: TGTGCCAGCTCAGACGACAGGAACACTGAAGCTTTCTTT
size: few; V: TRBV7-2; D: -; J: TRBJ2-5; CDR3: CASSRPTRQETQYF; DNA: TGTGCCAGCTCACGTCCTACCCGACAAGAGACCCAGTACTTC
size: few; V: TRBV7-2; D: TRBD2; J: TRBJ2-7; CDR3: CASSSTSVNYEQYF; DNA: TGTGCCAGCAGCTCGACTAGCGTTAACTACGAGCAGTACTTC
size: -; V: TRBV5-1; D: -; J: TRBJ2-5; CDR3: CASSLGDRFGEETQYF; DNA: TGCGCCAGCAGCTTGGGAGACAGATTCGGAGAGGAGACCCAGTACTTC
size: -; V: TRBV5-1; D: -; J: TRBJ1-2; CDR3: CASSTSQANYGYTF; DNA: TGCGCCAGCAGCACCTCACAAGCTAACTATGGCTACACCTTC
size: -; V: TRBV19; D: -; J: TRBJ1-5; CDR3: CASSIETDQPQHF; DNA: TGTGCCAGTAGTATCGAGACAGATCAGCCCCAGCATTTT
size: -; V: TRBV29-1; D: TRBD1; J: TRBJ1-2; CDR3: CSVSSGTGRRYTF; DNA: TGCAGCGTCTCCTCCGGGACAGGCCGGCGCTACACCTTC
size: -; V: TRBV29-1; D: -; J: TRBJ2-5; CDR3: CSVWVQETQYF; DNA: TGCAGCGTGTGGGTTCAAGAGACCCAGTACTTC
size: -; V: TRBV6-5; D: -; J: TRBJ2-1; CDR3: CASSSVDLRVQFF; DNA: TGTGCCAGCAGTTCCGTGGATCTTAGGGTGCAGTTCTTC
size: -; V: TRBV4-1; D: -; J: TRBJ1-4; CDR3: CASSQDRDTPNEKLFF; DNA: TGCGCCAGCAGCCAAGATAGGGACACCCCTAATGAAAAACTGTTTTTT
size: -; V: TRBV18; D: -; J: TRBJ1-1; CDR3: CASSLTSLAEAFF; DNA: TGTGCCAGCTCACTGACATCTCTTGCTGAAGCTTTCTTT
size: few; V: TRBV5-1; D: TRBD1; J: TRBJ1-4; CDR3: CASRPMDRGQEKLFF; DNA: TGCGCCAGCAGACCCATGGACAGGGGACAGGAAAAACTGTTTTTT
size: -; V: TRBV30; D: -; J: TRBJ1-5; CDR3: CAWTLQGLGNQPQHF; DNA: TGTGCCTGGACTCTACAGGGTCTTGGCAATCAGCCCCAGCATTTT
size: medium-sized; V: TRBV7-9; D: -; J: TRBJ2-3; CDR3: CASSLVEGADTQYF; DNA: TGTGCCAGCAGCTTAGTGGAGGGAGCAGATACGCAGTATTTT
size: -; V: TRBV29-1; D: -; J: TRBJ2-3; CDR3: CSVGFGALRITDTQYF; DNA: TGCAGCGTTGGTTTCGGCGCCTTGCGGATCACAGATACGCAGTATTTT
size: -; V: TRBV30; D: -; J: TRBJ1-3; CDR3: CAWSVFANTIYF; DNA: TGTGCCTGGAGTGTTTTTGCAAACACCATATATTTT
size: -; V: TRBV28; D: -; J: TRBJ2-7; CDR3: CASSLDSIYEQYF; DNA: TGTGCCAGCAGCCTGGATTCTATCTACGAGCAGTACTTC
size: few; V: TRBV18; D: -; J: TRBJ1-6; CDR3: CASSPREKDSTPLHF; DNA: TGTGCCAGCTCACCGAGGGAGAAGGACAGTACACCCCTCCACTTT
size: -; V: TRBV4-1; D: -; J: TRBJ1-2; CDR3: CASSQGENYGYTF; DNA: TGCGCCAGCAGCCAAGGCGAAAACTATGGCTACACCTTC
size: -; V: TRBV9; D: -; J: TRBJ2-1; CDR3: CASSVEGTLYNEQFF; DNA: TGTGCCAGCAGCGTAGAAGGGACACTGTACAATGAGCAGTTCTTC
size: -; V: TRBV7-3; D: -; J: TRBJ2-1; CDR3: CASSQTGNEQFF; DNA: TGTGCCAGCAGCCAAACGGGGAATGAGCAGTTCTTC
size: -; V: TRBV5-1; D: TRBD1; J: TRBJ2-5; CDR3: CASSLGTGGRETQYF; DNA: TGCGCCAGCAGCTTGGGAACAGGGGGCCGGGAGACCCAGTACTTC
size: few; V: TRBV5-4; D: -; J: TRBJ1-1; CDR3: CASSLDPLVNTEAFF; DNA: TGTGCCAGCAGCTTGGACCCGCTTGTGAACACTGAAGCTTTCTTT
size: -; V: TRBV5-1; D: -; J: TRBJ2-1; CDR3: CASSALQGDEQFF; DNA: TGCGCCAGCAGCGCGTTACAGGGAGATGAGCAGTTCTTC
size: -; V: TRBV4-3; D: TRBD1; J: TRBJ1-1; CDR3: CASSLQARGGVSEAFF; DNA: TGCGCCAGCAGCCTCCAAGCCAGGGGGGGGGTATCGGAAGCTTTCTTT
size: -; V: TRBV28; D: -; J: TRBJ1-2; CDR3: CASSLGNYGYTF; DNA: TGTGCCAGCAGTTTGGGGAACTATGGCTACACCTTC
size: -; V: TRBV7-2; D: TRBD2; J: TRBJ2-3; CDR3: CASSWGTSGGSADTQYF; DNA: TGTGCCAGCAGCTGGGGGACTAGCGGGGGGAGCGCAGATACGCAGTATTTT
size: -; V: TRBV5-1; D: TRBD2; J: TRBJ2-5; CDR3: CASSLGLAGETQYF; DNA: TGCGCCAGCAGCCTCGGACTAGCGGGGGAGACCCAGTACTTC
size: -; V: TRBV5-1; D: -; J: TRBJ1-4; CDR3: CASSLAENEKLFF; DNA: TGCGCCAGCAGCTTGGCTGAGAATGAAAAACTGTTTTTT
size: few; V: TRBV5-6; D: -; J: TRBJ2-3; CDR3: CASSLGWGDTQYF; DNA: TGTGCCAGCAGCTTGGGGTGGGGAGATACGCAGTATTTT
size: -; V: TRBV7-9; D: TRBD2; J: TRBJ2-3; CDR3: CASSLVAGGQDTQYF; DNA: TGTGCCAGCAGCTTAGTGGCGGGGGGGCAAGATACGCAGTATTTT
size: -; V: TRBV4-3; D: -; J: TRBJ2-4; CDR3: CASSQGAGGGTKNIQYF; DNA: TGCGCCAGCAGCCAAGGGGCCGGTGGGGGGACCAAAAACATTCAGTACTTC
size: -; V: TRBV19; D: -; J: TRBJ2-1; CDR3: CASSMGRGLYNEQFF; DNA: TGTGCCAGTAGTATGGGCCGGGGCCTGTACAATGAGCAGTTCTTC
size: -; V: TRBV5-4; D: -; J: TRBJ1-1; CDR3: CASSLVPERSEAFF; DNA: TGTGCCAGCAGCTTGGTGCCAGAACGCTCTGAAGCTTTCTTT
size: -; V: TRBV7-2; D: -; J: TRBJ2-6; CDR3: CASSSRGSFSGANVLTF; DNA: TGTGCCAGCAGCTCCAGAGGGTCTTTCTCTGGGGCCAACGTCCTGACTTTC
size: once; V: TRBV7-3; D: -; J: TRBJ2-3; CDR3: CASSSGGGTDTQYF; DNA: TGTGCCAGCAGCTCCGGTGGCGGCACAGATACGCAGTATTTT
size: -; V: TRBV7-9; D: TRBD2; J: TRBJ2-3; CDR3: CASSSGTSGASTDTQYF; DNA: TGTGCCAGCAGCTCAGGAACTAGCGGAGCTAGCACAGATACGCAGTATTTT
size: -; V: TRBV5-1; D: -; J: TRBJ2-7; CDR3: CASSLEGPRSEQYF; DNA: TGCGCCAGCAGCTTGGAGGGACCGCGAAGCGAGCAGTACTTC
size: few; V: TRBV7-3; D: TRBD2; J: TRBJ2-5; CDR3: CASSLTGTSGETQYF; DNA: TGTGCCAGCAGCTTAACGGGGACTAGTGGGGAGACCCAGTACTTC
size: few; V: TRBV2; D: TRBD2; J: TRBJ2-1; CDR3: CASSATSGRPNEQFF; DNA: TGTGCCAGCAGTGCGACTAGCGGGAGGCCCAATGAGCAGTTCTTC
size: once; V: TRBV28; D: -; J: TRBJ2-3; CDR3: CASIGGATDTQYF; DNA: TGTGCCAGCATTGGGGGAGCCACAGATACGCAGTATTTT
size: few; V: TRBV11-2; D: -; J: TRBJ2-1; CDR3: CASSISGTPYNEQFF; DNA: TGTGCCAGCAGCATTAGTGGGACCCCCTACAATGAGCAGTTCTTC
size: -; V: TRBV4-1; D: -; J: TRBJ2-3; CDR3: CASSHSPPGADTQYF; DNA: TGCGCCAGCAGCCACTCTCCCCCGGGGGCAGATACGCAGTATTTT
size: -; V: TRBV10-3; D: TRBD1; J: TRBJ1-5; CDR3: CATSGQGDQPQHF; DNA: TGTGCCACCAGCGGACAGGGGGATCAGCCCCAGCATTTT
size: few; V: TRBV2; D: -; J: TRBJ1-4; CDR3: CASGGSLTTNEKLFF; DNA: TGTGCCAGCGGAGGCTCTTTGACAACTAATGAAAAACTGTTTTTT
size: -; V: TRBV25-1; D: TRBD1; J: TRBJ1-1; CDR3: CASGGQGAPPEAFF; DNA: TGTGCCAGCGGAGGACAGGGGGCCCCTCCTGAAGCTTTCTTT
size: -; V: TRBV23-1; D: -; J: TRBJ2-2; CDR3: CASSQPAFNTGELFF; DNA: TGCGCCAGCAGTCAACCCGCTTTTAACACCGGGGAGCTGTTTTTT
size: -; V: TRBV5-1; D: TRBD1; J: TRBJ2-2; CDR3: CASSSDRAELFF; DNA: TGCGCCAGCAGCTCGGACAGGGCGGAGCTGTTTTTT
size: -; V: TRBV5-1; D: TRBD2; J: TRBJ2-7; CDR3: CASSLGGTSIHEQYF; DNA: TGCGCCAGCAGCTTGGGAGGGACTAGCATCCACGAGCAGTACTTC
size: -; V: TRBV18; D: -; J: TRBJ2-5; CDR3: CASSPGEMHRETQYF; DNA: TGTGCCAGCTCACCGGGAGAAATGCATCGGGAGACCCAGTACTTC
size: -; V: TRBV5-1; D: TRBD2; J: TRBJ2-5; CDR3: CASSGGLAGAYQETQYF; DNA: TGCGCCAGCAGCGGGGGACTAGCGGGAGCTTACCAAGAGACCCAGTACTTC